The 24 T cell receptor beta chains listed next were all sequenced from one sample in a study of Ad26.COV2.S vaccination and SARS-CoV-2 variants. This table comes from immunoSEQ multiplex PCR, and its TCRdb copy is limited to in-frame clones, with some not included. This table has 350,000 to 500,000 clones, 80% to 95% appearing once. Treatment specified: around 19 received Ad26.COV2.S at low or high dose, single or two shots; 5 received placebo; per-sample allocation not given. Samples were taken on day 63 after the first vaccine or placebo injection. The sample consisted of peripheral blood, taken in a trial of Ad26.COV2.S vaccine versus placebo. The receptor source for this set is a person between 18 and 65 years old who received the Ad26.COV2.S COVID-19 vaccine or a placebo.

V is TRBV19 and J is TRBJ2-4, with no clear D. Trimming removed 6 bases at V and 0 bases at J, with 15 bases between. In germline, CDR1 is LNHDA, CDR2 SQIVND (reference sequence). This CDR3 region has 16 residues. CDR3 bases: TGTGCCAGTAGGAAAGGCGCGCAACTAGCCAAAAACATTCAGTACTTC. Translation: CASRKGAQLAKNIQYF.

V and J are TRBV6-6 and TRBJ1-1; D gene uncertain. The CDR3 covers 13 residues. Per germline, CDR1 MNHNY and CDR2 SVGAGI (reference sequence). Trimming took 6 bases from V and 1 from J, leaving 9 bases between them. The CDR3: CASRVTENTEAFF. CDR3 sequence (DNA): TGTGCCAGCAGAGTTACAGAGAACACTGAAGCTTTCTTT.

The CDR3 region has the DNA TGTGCCAGCAGCTTATACCGTACTAGCGGCAACACCGGGGAGCTGTTTTTT. It codes for CASSLYRTSGNTGELFF. V gene TRBV7-2 combines with J gene TRBJ2-2, with 8 nucleotides matching TRBD2. CDR1 SGHTA and CDR2 FQGNSA come from the germline V gene. This CDR3 comprises 17 residues. After removal of 2 bases from V and 2 bases from J, the junction contained 7 bases not matched to a gene.

This clone was observed a handful of times. The chain recombines TRBV3-1 (or the pseudogene TRBV3-2) with TRBJ2-7; 11 bases are shared with TRBD1. This CDR3 is built from 14 residues. Germline CDR1 LGHDT, CDR2 YNNKEL (reference sequence). After removal of 5 bases from V and 2 bases from J, the junction contained 2 bases not matched to a gene. CDR3 loop: CASSWTGGTYEQYF. The CDR3 DNA sequence: TGTGCCAGCAGCTGGACAGGGGGCACCTACGAGCAGTACTTC.

This chain links TRBV2 with TRBJ2-6, with a tentative D call TRBD1 (6 bases). V gave up 7 bases and J gave up 0 bases, with 13 bases separating them. The CDR3 extends over 16 amino acids. Germline assignment: CDR1 SNHLY and CDR2 FYNNEI. The CDR3 loop is CASMRGHLSGANVLTF. The CDR3 DNA reads as TGTGCCAGCATGAGGGGACACCTCTCTGGGGCCAACGTCCTGACTTTC.

The chain employs TRBV27 and TRBJ2-3; D is possibly TRBD1 (5 bases). The CDR3 is 14 amino acids. Germline V gene lookup returns CDR1 MNHEY and CDR2 SMNVEV (reference sequence). V shed 5 bases and J shed 6 bases, with 15 bases lying between them. In DNA form, the CDR3 reads TGTGCCAGCAGTACCGGACAAGGTTGGGATACGCAGTATTTT. Translating it yields CASSTGQGWDTQYF.

The rearrangement links TRBV11-2 to TRBJ2-1, with no clear D. Trimming took off 5 bases at V and 2 bases at J, with 4 bases between the two ends. The CDR3 loop spans 12 amino acids. Germline CDR1 SGHAT, CDR2 FQNNGV. In DNA form, the CDR3 reads TGTGCCAGCAGCCCAACCTACAATGAGCAGTTCTTC. It yields the protein CASSPTYNEQFF.

As concerns this clone: One end of the junction varies from germline; a read error may be responsible. The chain combines TRBV6-7 with TRBJ2-7; D unresolved. TRBV6-7 is an ORF; its function is uncertain. The CDR3 consists of 10 residues. CDR3 coding DNA: TGTGCCAGCAGTTACAGGTCATCTGTCTTC. It translates to CASSYRSSVF.

The V call is TRBV29-1, the J call TRBJ2-7; TRBD2 aligns across 15 bases. Germline values: CDR1 SQVTM, CDR2 ANQGSEA. V was clipped by 4 bases and J by 0 bases; unmatched bases: 4. The CDR3 contains 16 residues. The CDR3 bases are TGCAGCGTTGGGACTAGCGGGAGGGCGACCTCCTACGAGCAGTACTTC. As protein: CSVGTSGRATSYEQYF.

The chain links TRBV30 to TRBJ2-7; TRBD2 aligns across 8 bases. Germline assignment: CDR1 GTSNPN and CDR2 SVGIG (reference sequence). After removal of 0 bases from V and 5 bases from J, the junction contained 0 bases not matched to a gene. This CDR3 is built from 12 residues. The CDR3 region is CAWSVAGDEQYF. The CDR3 nucleotides read TGTGCCTGGAGTGTAGCGGGAGACGAGCAGTACTTC. Using reference TRBV30 and TRBJ2-7 for the parts outside the CDR3, the full variable domain is SQTIHQWPATLVQPVGSPLSLECTVEGTSNPNLYWYRQAAGRGLQLLFYSVGIGQISSEVPQNLSASRPQDRQFILSSKKLLLSDSGFYLCAWSVAGDEQYFGPGTRLTVT.

With regard to this clone: This CDR3 is also generated by other DNA sequences in the sample. CDR3 nucleotides: TGCGCCAGCAGCTTGGAGGGTTTCTCCTACGAGCAGTACTTC. Its translation is CASSLEGFSYEQYF. This chain links TRBV5-1 with TRBJ2-7; D unresolved. Trimming removed 0 bases from V and 0 bases from J, with 7 bases in between. CDR3 length equals 14 residues. CDR1 is SGHRS and CDR2 is YFSETQ in the germline V gene.

The V gene is TRBV6-5, the J gene TRBJ1-4; D might be TRBD1 (5 bases). Trimming removed 2 bases from V and 12 bases from J, with 13 bases in between. The CDR3 extends over 13 amino acids. Germline V CDR1 and CDR2: MNHEY, SVGAGI. This CDR3 is CASSYGGQGELFF. The CDR3 nucleotides are TGTGCCAGCAGTTACGGTGGCCAGGGCGAACTGTTTTTT.

The chain is built from TRBV28 and TRBJ2-1; no firm D call. The V end was cut by 7 bases, the J end by 0 bases, with 13 bases between. This CDR3 is built from 15 residues. Per germline, CDR1 MDHEN and CDR2 SYDVKM. The CDR3 DNA follows: TGTGCCAGCACGCCGCTCCTGAGCTCCTACAATGAGCAGTTCTTC. It specifies CASTPLLSSYNEQFF.

The rearrangement links TRBV7-3 to TRBJ2-6; perhaps TRBD1 as D (7 bases). Germline-derived CDR1 and CDR2 are SGHTA and FQGTGA. This CDR3 contains 18 residues. V dropped 0 bases and J dropped 2 bases, with 14 bases sitting between them. CDR3 amino acids: CASSLTTGRSPGANVLTF. The CDR3 DNA reads as TGTGCCAGCAGCTTAACGACAGGGAGGTCCCCTGGGGCCAACGTCCTGACTTTC.

The chain combines TRBV5-1 with TRBJ1-1; D gene ambiguous. CDR3 length equals 15 residues. Trimming left V 6 bases short and J 5 bases short, with 20 bases between. Germline CDR1 is SGHRS and CDR2 is YFSETQ. The DNA of the CDR3 is TGCGCCAGCATATTAGTAGAGTTGGGAGGGACTGAAGCTTTCTTT. Protein sequence: CASILVELGGTEAFF.

This clone was observed a handful of times. J is TRBJ1-2 and V is TRBV28; D might be TRBD1 (6 bases). The V end lost 5 bases, the J end lost 4 bases, and 8 bases lay between the germline ends. This CDR3 contains 12 residues. Germline loops: CDR1 MDHEN, CDR2 SYDVKM. The CDR3 loop is CASSRQAYGYTF. In nucleotides, the CDR3 is TGTGCCAGCAGTAGACAGGCCTATGGCTACACCTTC.

V is TRBV6-5 and J is TRBJ1-5; tentative D call: TRBD1 (6 bases). V was cut by 3 bases and J by 5 bases, with 17 bases left in between. Germline CDR1 and CDR2: MNHEY and SVGAGI. The CDR3 has 16 amino acids. The CDR3: CASSYMWTAIYQPQHF. DNA for the CDR3: TGTGCCAGCAGTTATATGTGGACAGCGATTTATCAGCCCCAGCATTTT.

V gene TRBV6-2 or TRBV6-3 combines with J gene TRBJ2-1, with 8 bases identical to TRBD2. Germline V gene data show CDR1 as MNHEY and CDR2 as SVGEGT. The CDR3 sequence is 15 residues long. Unmatched junction bases numbered 10, after V lost 5 bases and J lost 7 bases. The CDR3 region has the DNA TGTGCCAGCAGTCAGCTCGGGAGGGCCAGTAATGAGCAGTTCTTC. Its translation is CASSQLGRASNEQFF.

The chain combines TRBV4-2 with TRBJ2-2; weak D call: TRBD1 (5 bases). V was trimmed by 0 bases and J by 2 bases, leaving 10 bases between them. This CDR3 has 16 amino acids. Germline CDR1 reads LGHNA; CDR2 reads YNFKEQ. CDR3 loop: CASSQDTGDNTGELFF. DNA of the CDR3: TGTGCCAGCAGCCAAGATACAGGAGATAACACCGGGGAGCTGTTTTTT.

This sequence joins TRBV3-1 (or the pseudogene TRBV3-2) and TRBJ2-1; 8 bases are a match to TRBD1. The length of the CDR3 is 16 residues. Germline V CDR1 and CDR2: LGHDT, YNNKEL (reference sequence). The trim removed 3 bases at V and 7 bases at J, leaving 11 bases unmatched. Written as DNA, the CDR3 is TGTGCCAGCAGCCACCCGACCCGGACAGGGAAGAATGAGCAGTTCTTC. Translation: CASSHPTRTGKNEQFF.

The chain employs TRBV11-2 and TRBJ1-2; TRBD1 aligns across 10 bases. This CDR3 region has 19 residues. Looked up from germline, CDR1 is SGHAT and CDR2 is FQNNGV. The V gene end was trimmed by 0 bases and the J gene end by 3 bases; junction bases not matched to a gene: 13. CDR3 sequence (DNA): TGTGCCAGCAGCTTAGATCATGGGACAGGGGTACCCTGGTACTATGGCTACACCTTC. Translated, it gives CASSLDHGTGVPWYYGYTF. The variable domain in full, with the rest retrieved from reference TRBV11-2 and TRBJ1-2, is EAGVAQSPRYKIIEKRQSVAFWCNPISGHATLYWYQQILGQGPKLLIQFQNNGVVDDSQLPKDRFSAERLKGVDSTLKIQPAKLEDSAVYLCASSLDHGTGVPWYYGYTFGSGTRLTVV.

The chain joins TRBV6-5 to TRBJ2-7; TRBD1 matches at 7 bases. Germline values: CDR1 MNHEY, CDR2 SVGAGI. The V gene end was trimmed by 5 bases and the J gene end by 7 bases; junction bases not matched to a gene: 5. The CDR3 totals 12 residues. CDR3 amino acids: CASSRQGREQYF. The CDR3 DNA sequence: TGTGCCAGCAGTAGACAGGGTCGGGAGCAGTACTTC.

This clone appeared once. The rearrangement joins TRBV10-2 to TRBJ2-6, with D unresolved. The CDR3 consists of 13 residues. CDR1 and CDR2 (germline): WSHSY, SAAADI. V lost 4 bases to trimming and J lost 1 base, with 2 bases between them. CDR3 residues: CASSVSGANVLTF. In DNA form, the CDR3 reads TGCGCCAGCAGTGTTTCTGGGGCCAACGTCCTGACTTTC.

The chain is built from TRBV6-5 and TRBJ2-7; D possibly corresponds to TRBD1 (6 bases). The CDR3 has 15 residues. The germline CDR1 and CDR2 sequences are MNHEY and SVGAGI. Deletions cut 7 bases from V and 2 bases from J, with 18 bases between. CDR3 residues: CASTEIGTLTYEQYF. The CDR3 DNA is TGTGCCAGCACCGAAATAGGGACACTTACCTACGAGCAGTACTTC.